The 9 T cell receptor beta chains given below trace back to one sample, sequenced in a study of blood T cell repertoires in COVID-19. TCRdb's table, derived via immunoSEQ multiplex PCR, lists solely in-frame clones and lacks some. The table lists approximately 460,000 clones, about 88% of them singletons. The sample taken for sequencing was peripheral blood. The receptor set was obtained from a man aged 18-30 years with COVID-19, enrolled during active disease.

This chain joins TRBV6-1 and TRBJ1-5; the match to TRBD1 covers 8 bases. J gave up 7 bases and V 3 bases, and 5 bases lay outside the gene matches. Per germline, CDR1 MNHNS and CDR2 SASEGT. The CDR3 consists of 14 residues. The CDR3 reads CASSDRQGWQPQHF. The CDR3, as DNA: TGTGCCAGCAGTGATCGACAGGGGTGGCAGCCCCAGCATTTT.

The chain joins TRBV11-2 to TRBJ2-3; D remains ambiguous. The CDR3 covers 13 residues. Germline CDR1 SGHAT, CDR2 FQNNGV. CDR3 loop: CASGEESTDTQYF. The CDR3, as DNA: TGTGCGTCCGGCGAGGAAAGCACAGATACGCAGTATTTT.

In its sample, this clone was seen once. This chain connects TRBV28 to TRBJ1-2; TRBD1 matches 7 bases. The germline V gene encodes CDR1 MDHEN and CDR2 SYDVKM. CDR3 length equals 13 residues. Trimming at V came to 6 bases and at J to 2 bases, leaving 3 bases not matched to a gene. The CDR3 DNA sequence: TGTGCCAGCAGCCAGGGACAGAACTATGGCTACACCTTC. This gives the protein CASSQGQNYGYTF.

This clone was counted a single time. The chain carries TRBV7-9 and TRBJ2-1; weak D call: TRBD2 (5 bases). This CDR3 region has 12 residues. The V and J ends lost 7 bases and 4 bases respectively, with 8 bases between them. The V gene's germline CDR1 is SEHNR and CDR2 FQNEAQ (reference sequence). The DNA of the CDR3 is TGTGCCAGCAATCCGGGGTACAATGAGCAGTTCTTC. Translating it yields CASNPGYNEQFF. Looking up the rest from reference TRBV7-9 and TRBJ2-1 gives the full variable domain: DTGVSQNPRHKITKRGQNVTFRCDPISEHNRLYWYRQTLGQGPEFLTYFQNEAQLEKSRLLSDRFSAERPKGSFSTLEIQRTEQGDSAMYLCASNPGYNEQFFGPGTRLTVL.

The chain carries TRBV5-7 and TRBJ1-1; 8 positions agree with TRBD1. TRBV5-7 qualifies as an ORF whose function is uncertain. This CDR3 comprises 14 residues. The V and J ends lost 4 bases and 5 bases, in that order; junction bases with no gene match: 7. DNA for the CDR3: TGTGCCAGCAGCCAAGACAGGGGAGGTACTGAAGCTTTCTTT. It yields the protein CASSQDRGGTEAFF.

The J gene is TRBJ1-6, the V gene TRBV5-1; 8 bases agree with TRBD1. Germline trimming cut 1 base from V and 10 bases from J; bases unmatched to any gene: 10. The CDR3 consists of 16 residues. CDR1 is SGHRS, CDR2 YFSETQ, per germline. CDR3 nucleotide sequence: TGCGCCAGCAGCTTGACAGGGGGGTCGGGATACTCACCCCTCCACTTT. Translation gives CASSLTGGSGYSPLHF.

The chain has TRBV21-1 and TRBJ1-2; the D call of TRBD1 is as the table states it, not checked on the DNA. TRBV21-1 corresponds to a pseudogene. This CDR3 is 12 amino acids long. The chain's CDR3 is CASCGQGYGYTF. The CDR3 bases are TGTGCCAGCTGCGGACAGGGCTATGGCTACACCTTC.

The rearrangement joins TRBV2 to TRBJ2-5; TRBD2 agrees at 12 bases. J lost 5 bases, V lost 5 bases, and 6 bases had no gene match. The germline V gene encodes CDR1 SNHLY and CDR2 FYNNEI. The CDR3 consists of 15 residues. CDR3 amino acids: CASSPSGRAWETQYF. DNA for the CDR3: TGTGCCAGCAGTCCTAGCGGGAGGGCCTGGGAGACCCAGTACTTC.

The chain combines TRBV25-1 with TRBJ2-7; 9 nucleotides line up with TRBD2. CDR3 length: 16 residues. Per germline, CDR1 MGHDK and CDR2 SYGVNS. Unmatched junction bases numbered 8, after V lost 5 bases and J lost 0 bases. In nucleotides, the CDR3 is TGTGCCAGCAGTCAAACGGGACTAGCTTTCTCCTACGAGCAGTACTTC. Protein: CASSQTGLAFSYEQYF.